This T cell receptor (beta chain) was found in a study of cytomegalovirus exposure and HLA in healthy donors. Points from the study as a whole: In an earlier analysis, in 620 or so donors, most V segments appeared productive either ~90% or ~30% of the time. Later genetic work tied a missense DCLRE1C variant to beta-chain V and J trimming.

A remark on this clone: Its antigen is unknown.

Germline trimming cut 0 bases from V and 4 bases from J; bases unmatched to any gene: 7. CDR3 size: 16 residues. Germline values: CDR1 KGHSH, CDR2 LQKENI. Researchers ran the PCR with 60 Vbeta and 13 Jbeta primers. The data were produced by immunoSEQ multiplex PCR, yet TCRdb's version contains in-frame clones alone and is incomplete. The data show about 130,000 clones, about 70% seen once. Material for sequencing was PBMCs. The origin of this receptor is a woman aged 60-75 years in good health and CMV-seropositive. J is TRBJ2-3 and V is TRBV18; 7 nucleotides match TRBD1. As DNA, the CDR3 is TGTGCCAGCTCACCACCGGGCCGACAGGGCCCAGATACGCAGTATTTT. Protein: CASSPPGRQGPDTQYF. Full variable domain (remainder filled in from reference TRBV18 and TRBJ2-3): NAGVMQNPRHLVRRRGQEARLRCSPMKGHSHVYWYRQLPEEGLKFMVYLQKENIIDESGMPKERFSAEFPKEGPSILRIQQVVRGDSAAYFCASSPPGRQGPDTQYFGPGTRLTVL.